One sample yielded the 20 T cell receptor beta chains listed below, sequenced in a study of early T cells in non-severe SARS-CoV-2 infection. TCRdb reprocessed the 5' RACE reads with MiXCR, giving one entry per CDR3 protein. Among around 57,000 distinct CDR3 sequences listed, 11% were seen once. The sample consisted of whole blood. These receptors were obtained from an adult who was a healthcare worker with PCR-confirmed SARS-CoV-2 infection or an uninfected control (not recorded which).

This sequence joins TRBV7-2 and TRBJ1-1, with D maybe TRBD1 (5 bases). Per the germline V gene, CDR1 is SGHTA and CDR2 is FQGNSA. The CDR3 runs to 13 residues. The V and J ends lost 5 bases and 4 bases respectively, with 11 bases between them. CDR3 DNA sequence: TGTGCCAGCAGCCGGGACCTCTTCACTGAAGCTTTCTTT. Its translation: CASSRDLFTEAFF. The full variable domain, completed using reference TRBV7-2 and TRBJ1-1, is GAGVSQSPSNKVTEKGKDVELRCDPISGHTALYWYRQSLGQGLEFLIYFQGNSAPDKSGLPSDRFSAERTGGSVSTLTIQRTQQEDSAVYLCASSRDLFTEAFFGQGTRLTVV.

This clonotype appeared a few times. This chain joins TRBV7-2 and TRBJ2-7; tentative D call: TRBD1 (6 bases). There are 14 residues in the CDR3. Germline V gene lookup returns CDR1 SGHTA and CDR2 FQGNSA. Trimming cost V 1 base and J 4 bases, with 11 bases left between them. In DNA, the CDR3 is TGTGCCAGCAGCTTAGTTCAGGGGATGTACGAGCAGTACTTC. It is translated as CASSLVQGMYEQYF.

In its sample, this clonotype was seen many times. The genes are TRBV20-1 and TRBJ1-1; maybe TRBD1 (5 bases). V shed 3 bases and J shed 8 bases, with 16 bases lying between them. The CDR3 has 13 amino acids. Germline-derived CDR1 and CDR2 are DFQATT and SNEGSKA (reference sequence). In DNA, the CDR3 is TGCAGTGCTAGTACCCTAGGGGCAAACGAAGCTTTCTTT. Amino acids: CSASTLGANEAFF.

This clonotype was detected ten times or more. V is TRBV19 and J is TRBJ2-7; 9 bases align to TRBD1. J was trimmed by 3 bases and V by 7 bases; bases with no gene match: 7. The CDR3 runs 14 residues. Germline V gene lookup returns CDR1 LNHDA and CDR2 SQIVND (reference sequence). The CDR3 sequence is CASTQTGGDYEQYF. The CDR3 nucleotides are TGTGCCAGTACCCAGACAGGGGGAGACTACGAGCAGTACTTC.

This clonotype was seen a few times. As DNA, the CDR3 is TGTGCCAGCAGCTTGGCCAGGGAGACTGAAGCTTTCTTT. This encodes CASSLARETEAFF. This sequence joins TRBV5-6 and TRBJ1-1, with D perhaps TRBD1 (5 bases). V was cut by 0 bases and J by 5 bases, with 8 bases left in between. The CDR3 sequence is 13 residues long. Germline V CDR1 and CDR2: SGHDT, YYEEEE. The variable domain in full, completed from reference TRBV5-6 and TRBJ1-1, reads DAGVTQSPTHLIKTRGQQVTLRCSPKSGHDTVSWYQQALGQGPQFIFQYYEEEERQRGNFPDRFSGHQFPNYSSELNVNALLLGDSALYLCASSLARETEAFFGQGTRLTVV.

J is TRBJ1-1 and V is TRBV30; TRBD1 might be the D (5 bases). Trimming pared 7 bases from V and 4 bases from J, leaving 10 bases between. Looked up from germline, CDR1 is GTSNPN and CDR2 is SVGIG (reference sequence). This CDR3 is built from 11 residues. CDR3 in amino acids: CASGRSTEAFF. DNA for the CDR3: TGTGCCTCAGGGAGGAGCACTGAAGCTTTCTTT.

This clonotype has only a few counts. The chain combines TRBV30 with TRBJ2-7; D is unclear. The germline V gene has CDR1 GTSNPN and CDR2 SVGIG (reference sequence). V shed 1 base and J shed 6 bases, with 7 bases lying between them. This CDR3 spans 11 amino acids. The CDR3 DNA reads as TGTGCCTGGAGTGGATCTGGCGAGCAGTACTTC. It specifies CAWSGSGEQYF.

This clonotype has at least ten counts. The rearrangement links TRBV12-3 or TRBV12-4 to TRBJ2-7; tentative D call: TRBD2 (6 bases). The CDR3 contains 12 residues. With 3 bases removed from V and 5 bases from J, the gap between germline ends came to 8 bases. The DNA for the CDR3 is TGTGCCAGCAGTTTTGGAGGGAACGAGCAGTACTTC. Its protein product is CASSFGGNEQYF.

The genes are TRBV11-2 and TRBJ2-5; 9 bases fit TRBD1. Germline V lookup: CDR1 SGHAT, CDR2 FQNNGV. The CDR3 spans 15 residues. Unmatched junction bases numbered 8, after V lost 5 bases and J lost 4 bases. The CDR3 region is CASSRRDRVRETQYF. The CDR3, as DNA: TGTGCCAGCAGCCGACGGGACAGGGTTAGAGAGACCCAGTACTTC.

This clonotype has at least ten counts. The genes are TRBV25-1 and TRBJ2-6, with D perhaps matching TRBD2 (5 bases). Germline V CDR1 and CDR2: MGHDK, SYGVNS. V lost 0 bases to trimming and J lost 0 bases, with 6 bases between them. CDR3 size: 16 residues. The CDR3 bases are TGTGCCAGCAGTGAATACCGGGGCTCTGGGGCCAACGTCCTGACTTTC. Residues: CASSEYRGSGANVLTF.

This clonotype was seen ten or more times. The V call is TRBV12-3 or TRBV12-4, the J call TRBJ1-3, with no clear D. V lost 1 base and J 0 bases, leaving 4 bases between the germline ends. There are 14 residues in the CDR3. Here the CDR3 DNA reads TGTGCCAGCAGTTTAGTCAGCTCTGGAAACACCATATATTTT. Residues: CASSLVSSGNTIYF.

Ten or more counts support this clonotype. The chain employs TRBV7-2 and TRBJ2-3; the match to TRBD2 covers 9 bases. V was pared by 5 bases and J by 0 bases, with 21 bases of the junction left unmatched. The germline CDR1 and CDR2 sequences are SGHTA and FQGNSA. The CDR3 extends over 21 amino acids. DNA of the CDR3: TGTGCCAGCAGCCACGCCCCGAAGCGGGGGGTCCGAGGGCCTAGCACAGATACGCAGTATTTT. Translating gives CASSHAPKRGVRGPSTDTQYF.

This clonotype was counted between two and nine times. The CDR3 DNA follows: TGTGCCAGCAGCTTATTAGCGACCCAGTACTTC. This translates into CASSLLATQYF. The genes are TRBV11-2 and TRBJ2-5, with unresolved D. The CDR3 runs 11 residues. V lost 2 bases, J lost 7 bases, and 5 bases lay in between. The V gene's germline CDR1 is SGHAT and CDR2 FQNNGV.

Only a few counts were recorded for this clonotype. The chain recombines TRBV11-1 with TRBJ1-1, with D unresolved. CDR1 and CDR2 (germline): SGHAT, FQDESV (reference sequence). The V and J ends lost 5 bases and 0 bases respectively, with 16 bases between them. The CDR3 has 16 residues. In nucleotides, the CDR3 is TGTGCCAGCAGCCCCCGGTCGGCCGAACTGAACACTGAAGCTTTCTTT. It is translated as CASSPRSAELNTEAFF.

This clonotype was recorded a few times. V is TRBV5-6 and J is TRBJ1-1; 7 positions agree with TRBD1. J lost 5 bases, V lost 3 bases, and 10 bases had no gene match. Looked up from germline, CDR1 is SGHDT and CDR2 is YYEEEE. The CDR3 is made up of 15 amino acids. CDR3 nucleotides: TGTGCCAGCAGCTCACGACAGGGCCGGATGACTGAAGCTTTCTTT. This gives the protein CASSSRQGRMTEAFF.

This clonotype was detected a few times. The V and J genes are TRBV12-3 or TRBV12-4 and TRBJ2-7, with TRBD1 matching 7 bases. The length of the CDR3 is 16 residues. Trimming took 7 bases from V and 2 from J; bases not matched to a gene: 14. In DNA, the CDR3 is TGTGCCAGCAACCTTTGGGGACAGTCCACCACCTACGAGCAGTACTTC. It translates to CASNLWGQSTTYEQYF.

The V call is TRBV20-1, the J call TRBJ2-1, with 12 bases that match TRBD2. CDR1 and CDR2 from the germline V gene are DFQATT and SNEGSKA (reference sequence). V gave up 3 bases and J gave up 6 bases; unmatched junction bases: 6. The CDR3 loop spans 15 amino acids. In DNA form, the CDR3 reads TGCAGTGCTAGTCCCCTAGCGGGGGGGTTCAATGAGCAGTTCTTC. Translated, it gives CSASPLAGGFNEQFF.

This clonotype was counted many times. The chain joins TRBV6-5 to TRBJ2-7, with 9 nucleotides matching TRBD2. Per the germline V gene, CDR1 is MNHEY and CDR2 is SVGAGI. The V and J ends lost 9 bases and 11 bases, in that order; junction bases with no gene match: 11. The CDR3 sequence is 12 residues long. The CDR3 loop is CASRPGTSREYF. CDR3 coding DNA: TGTGCCAGTCGACCCGGGACTAGCAGGGAGTACTTC.

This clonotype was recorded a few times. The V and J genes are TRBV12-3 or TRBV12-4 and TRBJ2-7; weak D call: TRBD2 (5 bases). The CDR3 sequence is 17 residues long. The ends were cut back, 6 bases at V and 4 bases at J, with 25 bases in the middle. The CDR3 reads CASSMSGHSPFFYEQYF. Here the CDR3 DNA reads TGTGCCAGCAGCATGAGCGGTCACAGTCCTTTTTTTTACGAGCAGTACTTC.

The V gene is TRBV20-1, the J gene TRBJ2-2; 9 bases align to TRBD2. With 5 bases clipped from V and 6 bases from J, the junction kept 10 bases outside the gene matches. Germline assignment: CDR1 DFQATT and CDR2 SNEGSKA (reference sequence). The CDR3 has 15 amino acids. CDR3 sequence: CSAPVPAGGPGELFF. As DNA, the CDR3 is TGCAGTGCTCCAGTTCCAGCGGGGGGTCCCGGGGAGCTGTTTTTT.